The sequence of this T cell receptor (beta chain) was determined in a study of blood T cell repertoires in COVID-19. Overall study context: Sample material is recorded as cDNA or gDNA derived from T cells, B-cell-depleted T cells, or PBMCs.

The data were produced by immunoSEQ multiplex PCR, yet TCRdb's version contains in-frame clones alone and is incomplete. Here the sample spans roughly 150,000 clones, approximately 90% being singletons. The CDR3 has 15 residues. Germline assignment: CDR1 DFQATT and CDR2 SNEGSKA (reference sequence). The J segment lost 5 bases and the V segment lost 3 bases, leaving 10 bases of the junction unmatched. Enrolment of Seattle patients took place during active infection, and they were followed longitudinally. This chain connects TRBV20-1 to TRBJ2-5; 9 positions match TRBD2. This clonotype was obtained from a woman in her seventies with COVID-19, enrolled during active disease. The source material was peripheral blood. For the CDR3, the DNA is TGCAGTGCTAGTCCGCGGGGGGGAGTCAGGGAGACCCAGTACTTC. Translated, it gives CSASPRGGVRETQYF.